Sequencing of this TCR beta chain was carried out in a study of cytomegalovirus exposure and HLA in healthy donors. The study ran its PCR with 60 Vbeta and 13 Jbeta primers. The method was immunoSEQ multiplex PCR; TCRdb's version includes in-frame clones alone and lacks a portion of them. The table has roughly 140,000 clones, 78% seen once; the top ten hold roughly 2.9%. The TCR was taken from a female donor in good health and CMV-seronegative. Sequenced: PBMCs.

Here the CDR3 DNA reads TGTGCCAGCAGTTACTCGGCCCGCCCTAATGAAAAACTGTTTTTT. This encodes CASSYSARPNEKLFF. The chain carries TRBV6-6 and TRBJ1-4, with D uncertain. CDR3 length equals 15 residues. The V end lost 0 bases, the J end lost 3 bases, and 8 bases lay between the germline ends. The germline gives CDR1 MNHNY, CDR2 SVGAGI (reference sequence).